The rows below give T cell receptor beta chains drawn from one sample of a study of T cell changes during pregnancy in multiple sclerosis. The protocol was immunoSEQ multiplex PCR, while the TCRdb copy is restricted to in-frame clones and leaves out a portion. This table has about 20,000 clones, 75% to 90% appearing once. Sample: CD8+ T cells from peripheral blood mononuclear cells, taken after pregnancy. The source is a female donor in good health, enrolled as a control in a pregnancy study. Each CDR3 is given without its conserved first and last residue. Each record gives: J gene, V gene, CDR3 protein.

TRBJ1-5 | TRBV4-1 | ASSQAGQGAQPQH
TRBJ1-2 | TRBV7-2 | AGQGALDYGYT
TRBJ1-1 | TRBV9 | ASSAPDRRLEAF
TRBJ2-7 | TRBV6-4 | ASSPTGADGTDEQY
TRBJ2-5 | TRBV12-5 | ASGFPGTSGVVETQY
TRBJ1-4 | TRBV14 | ASSQGYGTDNEKLF
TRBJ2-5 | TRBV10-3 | AIRTGHRGETQY
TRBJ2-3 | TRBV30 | AWSGTGLGTDTQY
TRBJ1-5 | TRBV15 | ATSREGEGGQPQH
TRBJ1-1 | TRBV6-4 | ASSATTGQGTEAF
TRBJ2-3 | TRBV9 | ASRGGVSTDTQY
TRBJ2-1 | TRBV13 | ASRESGGGYNEQF
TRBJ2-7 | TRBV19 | ASSIDLEIREQY
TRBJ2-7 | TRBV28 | ASSSVGQYEQY
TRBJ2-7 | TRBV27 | ASSLSRSSYEQY
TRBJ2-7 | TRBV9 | ASSAKGTGGSYEQY
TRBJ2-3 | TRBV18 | ASSLTSGGATDTQY
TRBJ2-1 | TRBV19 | ASSISGGSYNEQF
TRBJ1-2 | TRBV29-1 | SVPLNYGYT
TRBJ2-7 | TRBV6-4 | ASSAGLAGVYEQY
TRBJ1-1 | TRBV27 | ASSLYWNTEAF
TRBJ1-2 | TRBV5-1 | ASSHNAGPAGNYGYT
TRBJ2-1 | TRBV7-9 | ASSLGDRGFYNEQF
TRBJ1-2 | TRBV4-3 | ASSQNRGGYGYT
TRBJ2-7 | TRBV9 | ASSVGPGQELDEQY
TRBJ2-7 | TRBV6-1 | ASHPEAGGSYEQY
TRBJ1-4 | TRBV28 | ASSRAGGTEKLF
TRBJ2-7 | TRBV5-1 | ASSSGYEQY
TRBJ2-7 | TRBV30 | AWEFTGGRNYEQY
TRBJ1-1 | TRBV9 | ASSVGRGWDEAF
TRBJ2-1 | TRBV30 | AWSVLGLGDEQF
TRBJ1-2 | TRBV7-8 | ASSARNRVSGYT
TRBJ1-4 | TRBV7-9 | ASSLIDSATNEKLF
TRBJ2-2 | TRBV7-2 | ASSLAASGGHRGAV
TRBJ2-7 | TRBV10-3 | AATSGGYEQY
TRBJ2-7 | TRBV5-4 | ASSPSRDSYEQY
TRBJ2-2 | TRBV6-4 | ASSDPSGNTGELF
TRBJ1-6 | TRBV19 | ASSPDRDDNSPLH
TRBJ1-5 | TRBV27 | ASSLHQGTNQPQH
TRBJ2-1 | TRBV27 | ASSPGLAGDRRPYNEQF
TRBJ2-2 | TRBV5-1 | ASSSSGLAGTGELF